The clone carrying this T cell receptor beta chain is termed medium-sized. Its cognate antigen is unknown. TCRdb's copy holds only in-frame clones and misses some; the assay was immunoSEQ multiplex PCR. There are roughly 71,000 clones in the sample; around 84% occur only once, and 1.5% to 2% lies in the top ten. The data belong to a study of OX40 agonist ivuxolimab in advanced cancers. Background on the study: From 23 to 79 years was the age range, with a mean of roughly 59 years, and about 83% were male. Study conclusions and caveats: At doses 0.1 to 3.0 mg/kg, CD4+ and CD8+ clones expanded. On average, a greater number of expanded clones characterised CD8+ T cells relative to CD4+. Among the lowest peripheral clonal expansion occurred in 0.1-3.0 mg/kg partial responders.

CDR3 length equals 14 residues. Germline V gene sequence: CDR1 MDHEN, CDR2 SYDVKM. V lost 9 bases and J lost 6; bases outside the gene matches: 9. The origin of this receptor is an adult with an advanced solid tumor such as melanoma, head and neck, liver or kidney cancer. Specimen: CD4+ or CD8+ T cells sorted from blood, collected in a trial of the OX40 agonist ivuxolimab. This chain joins TRBV28 and TRBJ1-5; 9 positions match TRBD1. CDR3 bases: TGTGCCAGTCTCCCGGGACAGGGAATTCAGCCCCAGCATTTT. Its protein is CASLPGQGIQPQHF.